This T cell receptor (beta chain) was documented in a study of regulatory and conventional T cells in RAG deficiency. Study outcomes and limitations: Omenn syndrome and CID/AS patients had approximately 91-fold fewer unique Treg TCR beta sequences, versus around 9.4-fold elsewhere. Omenn patients showed >75% Treg-Tconv overlap and shorter CDR3 lengths. Shannon entropy was markedly lower and Simpson indices higher in RAG-deficient patients than control T-cell subsets.

Blood CD4+ CD25-low CD127-high conventional T cells supplied the genomic DNA template. On this clone itself: Its target is not known.

This CDR3 has 15 amino acids. Trimming stripped 3 bases from V and 4 bases from J, with 15 bases between. Germline lookup yields CDR1 LNHDA and CDR2 SQIVND (reference sequence). Sequencing was performed with immunoSEQ multiplex PCR; in TCRdb, only in-frame clones are kept and a portion is missing. The sample gives about 46,000 clones, 80% to 90% of which show up once; 0.51% is in the top ten. A further study also used this sample, focusing on regulatory T cells. Per that study: Primers: 52 TRBV forward and 13 TRBJ reverse. Patient repertoires had restricted TRB V-J pairs and skewed V and J usage, most in Tregs.

The source material was CD4+ effector T cells sorted from blood. The chain employs TRBV19 and TRBJ1-2; D possibly corresponds to TRBD1 (5 bases). The sequence was obtained from a human donor in good health. The CDR3 DNA is TGTGCCAGTAGTATGCAGGGTCTGGCGGTCTATGGCTACACCTTC. Its translation is CASSMQGLAVYGYTF.